These 2 T cell receptor beta chains originate from one sample sequenced in a study of T cells in Graves' hyperthyroidism and ophthalmopathy. From RNA transcripts, TCR beta CDR3 regions were amplified. An initial round of RT-PCR targeting the TCR CDR3 relied on the HTBI primer set. MiXCR, run by TCRdb on the multiplex PCR reads, gives a single entry per CDR3 protein. In the table there are a few hundred thousand distinct CDR3 sequences, around 21% of which are singletons. Sequenced sample: blood. The receptor source for this set is a young man with Graves' hyperthyroidism.

V usage is TRBV9 and J usage is TRBJ2-2; weak D call: TRBD1 (6 bases). The CDR3 has 15 amino acids. V was trimmed by 4 bases and J by 4 bases, leaving 14 bases between them. Germline V gene sequence: CDR1 SGDLS, CDR2 YYNGEE. The DNA for the CDR3 is TGTGCCAGCAGCTTTATGGGACACAGCACCGGGGAGCTGTTTTTT. Protein product: CASSFMGHSTGELFF.

This clonotype was counted only a few times. V usage is TRBV11-2 and J usage is TRBJ2-5; D not resolved. The CDR3 runs to 14 residues. From germline, CDR1 is SGHAT and CDR2 FQNNGV. Trimming took off 5 bases at V and 1 base at J, with 11 bases between the two ends. The CDR3 protein is CASSAHYSQETQYF. CDR3 bases: TGTGCCAGCAGCGCCCACTATAGCCAAGAGACCCAGTACTTC.